The 5 T cell receptor beta chains given below trace back to one sample, sequenced in a study of CXCR3-negative and CXCR3-positive naive CD8 T cells. These receptors' antigens are unknown. cDNA libraries for TRB were generated by 5' RACE incorporating UMI labels. One entry per CDR3 protein, without DNA, is what TCRdb gives after re-calling the 5' RACE reads. This sample contains more than 80,000 distinct CDR3 sequences. General study points: Researchers report that CXCR3-positive naive cells carry more hydrophobic TRB CDR3s than CXCR3-negative naive cells.

The sample consisted of naive CXCR3+ CD8+ T cells from blood. The subset is: CD45RO-CCR7+CD27+CD95- naive CD8+ T cells expressing CXCR3 (TNR3+). The receptors come from a human donor in good health. Some clones in this sample may be carry-over from other donors' samples.

This rearrangement joins TRBV7-6 to TRBJ2-1; TCRdb picks TRBD2, but there is no DNA to check that call. Germline assignment: CDR1 SGHVS and CDR2 FNYEAQ. The CDR3 spans 13 residues. CDR3 loop: CASAPGLAGEQFF.

CDR3 region: CSASGTWNSYEQYF. The chain is built from TRBV20-1 and TRBJ2-7; TCRdb gives TRBD2 as the D gene, but with no DNA this cannot be confirmed. Germline V gives CDR1 DFQATT, CDR2 SNEGSKA (reference sequence). CDR3 length equals 14 residues.

V gene TRBV12-3 or TRBV12-4 combines with J gene TRBJ2-1; TCRdb picks TRBD2, but there is no DNA to check that call. The CDR3 length is 14 residues. CDR3 amino acids: CASSSLAGRNEQFF.

The chain employs TRBV5-1 and TRBJ1-1; TCRdb picks TRBD1, but there is no DNA to check that call. CDR1 SGHRS and CDR2 YFSETQ come from the germline V gene. This CDR3 has 12 residues. The CDR3 spells CASSFGGSEAFF.

The chain is built from TRBV15 and TRBJ1-2. CDR3 length: 12 residues. CDR1 and CDR2 (germline): LNHNV, YYDKDF (reference sequence). CDR3 residues: CATSSTSYGYTF.